Presented here are 27 T cell receptor beta chains from one specimen sequenced in a study of T-cell reconstitution after alpha-beta-depleted transplantation in children. Unique molecular identifiers were incorporated when the TCRbeta library was constructed. One entry per CDR3 protein results from TCRdb running MiXCR on the PCR reads. The table lists around 76,000 distinct CDR3 sequences, around 18% of them singletons. The specimen comprised PBMCs, mostly from graft donor cells, sampled 360 days after TCRalphabeta/CD19-depleted stem cell transplant. These TCRs come from a male patient between 2 and 9 years old who had a stem cell transplant for acute lymphoblastic leukemia, so the T cells may come from the graft donor.

The rearrangement joins TRBV20-1 to TRBJ2-3; possible D gene TRBD2, 7 bases. Deletions cut 3 bases from V and 3 bases from J, with 16 bases between. From germline, CDR1 is DFQATT and CDR2 SNEGSKA (reference sequence). The CDR3 has 15 residues. The CDR3 protein is CSASRSGTSTDTQYF. CDR3 nucleotide sequence: TGCAGTGCTAGCCGCAGCGGGACATCGACAGATACGCAGTATTTT.

The chain joins TRBV29-1 to TRBJ1-1; 11 bases fit TRBD1. Trimming at V came to 4 bases and at J to 7 bases, leaving 8 bases not matched to a gene. Germline values: CDR1 SQVTM, CDR2 ANQGSEA. This CDR3 contains 14 residues. In DNA, the CDR3 is TGCAGCGTTGCCAGGACAGGGGGCGAGGTTGAAGCTTTCTTT. It translates to CSVARTGGEVEAFF.

The chain carries TRBV28 and TRBJ2-5, with D hard to call. Germline V gives CDR1 MDHEN, CDR2 SYDVKM. CDR3 size: 12 residues. V lost 2 bases and J lost 5, with 6 bases in between. The CDR3 is CASSLRRETQYF. The CDR3 nucleotides read TGTGCCAGCAGTTTACGTCGGGAGACCCAGTACTTC.

At least ten counts were recorded for this clonotype. J is TRBJ2-3 and V is TRBV12-3 or TRBV12-4, with D hard to call. This CDR3 region has 15 residues. The V end was cut by 4 bases, the J end by 2 bases, with 13 bases between. CDR3 amino acids: CASSSVGSITDTQYF. The CDR3 region has the DNA TGTGCCAGCAGTTCGGTGGGGTCTATCACAGATACGCAGTATTTT.

Turning to this clonotype: Mismatch with germline at one junction end may stem from a read error. The chain carries TRBV20-1 and TRBJ2-4; maybe TRBD2 (5 bases). In germline, CDR1 is DFQATT, CDR2 SNEGSKA (reference sequence). This CDR3 comprises 13 residues. The CDR3 loop is CSATREAQNIQYF. CDR3 bases: TGCAGTGCTACCCGGGAAGCCCAAAACATTCAGTACTTC.

In its sample, this clonotype was seen many times. CDR3 in amino acids: CASSAGYTDTQYF. DNA of the CDR3: TGTGCCAGCAGTGCCGGATACACAGATACGCAGTATTTT. The chain is built from TRBV12-3 or TRBV12-4 and TRBJ2-3; D gene unclear. The CDR3 runs to 13 residues. With 5 bases removed from V and 2 bases from J, the gap between germline ends came to 8 bases.

This clonotype was observed a handful of times. The chain carries TRBV6-1 and TRBJ2-5, with 14 bases fitting TRBD2. Unmatched junction bases numbered 1, after V lost 6 bases and J lost 1 base. From germline, CDR1 is MNHNS and CDR2 SASEGT. The CDR3 runs to 15 residues. CDR3 bases: TGTGCCAGCAGGACTAGCGGGAGGGCCCAAGAGACCCAGTACTTC. As protein: CASRTSGRAQETQYF.

The chain is built from TRBV4-1 and TRBJ2-7, with D perhaps TRBD1 or TRBD2 (5 bases each). CDR1 and CDR2 (germline): MGHRA, YSYEKL. CDR3 length: 17 residues. V was shortened by 1 base and J by 1 base, with 17 bases between the two germline ends. The DNA of the CDR3 is TGCGCCAGCAGCCAAGTGGGGTCGGGGACGCGATCCTACGAGCAGTACTTC. The encoded protein is CASSQVGSGTRSYEQYF.

This chain joins TRBV28 and TRBJ2-7; 8 bases map to TRBD1. The CDR3 totals 14 residues. Germline values: CDR1 MDHEN, CDR2 SYDVKM. V lost 6 bases and J lost 0; bases outside the gene matches: 4. The CDR3 loop reads CASSRTGRSYEQYF. The CDR3 region has the DNA TGTGCCAGCAGCCGGACAGGGCGCTCCTACGAGCAGTACTTC.

V and J are TRBV6-1 and TRBJ2-7; 8 bases align to TRBD2. This CDR3 spans 16 amino acids. Germline lookup yields CDR1 MNHNS and CDR2 SASEGT. Losses at the gene ends were 6 bases for V and 1 base for J; bases not matched to a gene: 11. The DNA for the CDR3 is TGTGCCAGCAGCTCCCGGGGGGGGGCTACTTCCTACGAGCAGTACTTC. It codes for CASSSRGGATSYEQYF.

The table lists this clonotype with many counts. The rearrangement joins TRBV5-1 to TRBJ2-7; D is perhaps TRBD1 (6 bases). CDR1 is SGHRS, CDR2 YFSETQ, per germline. V was shortened by 0 bases and J by 0 bases, with 13 bases between the two germline ends. The CDR3 is 16 residues long. This CDR3 is CASSLAGQISSYEQYF. As DNA, the CDR3 is TGCGCCAGCAGCTTGGCCGGACAGATAAGCTCCTACGAGCAGTACTTC.

This clonotype was detected a few times. This chain links TRBV7-9 with TRBJ2-1; D may match TRBD1 or TRBD2 (6 bases each). Trimming took 5 bases from V and 5 from J, leaving 19 bases between them. Germline CDR1 reads SEHNR; CDR2 reads FQNEAQ (reference sequence). This CDR3 spans 16 amino acids. In nucleotides, the CDR3 is TGTGCCAGCAGCCGAAGGGGGATAGGAGGGCACAATGAGCAGTTCTTC. The encoded protein is CASSRRGIGGHNEQFF.

CDR3 in amino acids: CASSISRGTDTQYF. Written as DNA, the CDR3 is TGCGCCAGCAGCATTAGTCGGGGCACAGATACGCAGTATTTT. The V gene is TRBV5-1, the J gene TRBJ2-3; no definite D call. Germline loops: CDR1 SGHRS, CDR2 YFSETQ. This CDR3 is built from 14 residues. V gave up 4 bases and J gave up 1 base, with 10 bases separating them.

This clonotype has a count of ten or more. This sequence joins TRBV5-1 and TRBJ2-6, with a weak D call TRBD2 (5 bases). With 1 base removed from V and 0 bases from J, the gap between germline ends came to 14 bases. Germline-derived CDR1 and CDR2 are SGHRS and YFSETQ. The CDR3 extends over 18 amino acids. For the CDR3, the DNA is TGCGCCAGCAGCTTGTTACAGCGGCTAAGCTCTGGGGCCAACGTCCTGACTTTC. This translates into CASSLLQRLSSGANVLTF.

Ten or more counts support this clonotype. The chain carries TRBV7-8 and TRBJ2-3, with a tentative D call TRBD1 (5 bases). V shed 5 bases and J shed 2 bases, with 17 bases lying between them. The CDR3 consists of 16 residues. Germline assignment: CDR1 SGHVS and CDR2 FQNEAQ. The CDR3 region is CASSLFSGLPTDTQYF. CDR3 DNA sequence: TGTGCCAGCAGCCTATTTTCAGGGCTCCCCACAGATACGCAGTATTTT.

The chain carries TRBV27 and TRBJ2-2; 12 nucleotides agree with TRBD2. CDR3 size: 16 residues. With 2 bases clipped from V and 7 bases from J, the junction kept 5 bases outside the gene matches. Germline assignment: CDR1 MNHEY and CDR2 SMNVEV (reference sequence). Written as DNA, the CDR3 is TGTGCCAGCAGTTTAACTAGCGGGAGGTATAACGGGGAGCTGTTTTTT. It encodes CASSLTSGRYNGELFF.

The chain joins TRBV29-1 to TRBJ2-1; D may correspond to TRBD1 or TRBD2 (5 bases each). Germline lookup yields CDR1 SQVTM and CDR2 ANQGSEA. The CDR3 runs 13 residues. Trimming shortened V by 6 bases and J by 3 bases, and 12 bases separated the two germline ends. CDR3 in DNA: TGCAGCGTCCGGGACGGCGGCTACAATGAGCAGTTCTTC. Translating it yields CSVRDGGYNEQFF.

This clonotype has just a few counts. The chain couples TRBV4-2 to TRBJ2-5; D not certain. Germline CDR1 and CDR2: LGHNA and YNFKEQ. The CDR3 has 17 amino acids. V lost 0 bases, J lost 0 bases, and 14 bases lay in between. The CDR3 here is CASSQDRTSADQETQYF. The CDR3 coding sequence is TGTGCCAGCAGCCAAGATCGTACCTCCGCGGACCAAGAGACCCAGTACTTC.

The genes are TRBV6-5 and TRBJ2-7, with unresolved D. CDR1 and CDR2 from the germline V gene are MNHEY and SVGAGI. This CDR3 comprises 14 residues. Trimming took off 2 bases at V and 1 base at J, with 9 bases between the two ends. The CDR3 is CASSYGPRSYEQYF. The CDR3 coding sequence is TGTGCCAGCAGTTACGGCCCGCGATCCTACGAGCAGTACTTC.

The chain has TRBV9 and TRBJ2-7, with 8 bases lining up with TRBD1. Per germline, CDR1 SGDLS and CDR2 YYNGEE. This CDR3 has 13 amino acids. With V trimmed by 4 bases and J by 6 bases, 6 bases remained unmatched. The CDR3 sequence: CASSQRDRSEQYF. In DNA, the CDR3 is TGTGCCAGCAGCCAAAGGGACAGGTCCGAGCAGTACTTC.

The chain uses TRBV12-3 or TRBV12-4 and TRBJ2-7, with D unclear. Trimming pared 3 bases from V and 2 bases from J, leaving 14 bases between. The CDR3 has 15 residues. CDR3: CASSLKDGHTYEQYF. CDR3 DNA sequence: TGTGCCAGCAGTTTGAAGGACGGTCACACCTACGAGCAGTACTTC.

The V and J genes are TRBV21-1 and TRBJ2-7; the tabulated D call, TRBD1, remains unverified against the DNA. TRBV21-1 is given as a pseudogene. CDR3 length equals 15 residues. The CDR3 region has the DNA TGTGCCAGCAGCACGCCGGGACAGGGGGTCTACGAGCAGTACTTC. It translates to CASSTPGQGVYEQYF.

The V gene is TRBV5-5, the J gene TRBJ2-6; D not certain. Germline CDR1 SGHKS, CDR2 YYEKEE (reference sequence). The V and J ends lost 4 bases and 0 bases respectively, with 8 bases between them. The CDR3 is 15 residues long. The CDR3 is CASSPGVSGANVLTF. The CDR3 DNA follows: TGTGCCAGCAGCCCAGGCGTCTCTGGGGCCAACGTCCTGACTTTC.

This clonotype came up many times. The chain combines TRBV27 with TRBJ2-1; 7 bases agree with TRBD1. CDR1 and CDR2 from the germline V gene are MNHEY and SMNVEV (reference sequence). This CDR3 has 13 amino acids. V was pared by 6 bases and J by 10 bases, with 9 bases of the junction left unmatched. CDR3 sequence (DNA): TGTGCCAGCAGACGAACAGGGGTCGGGGAGCAGTTCTTC. As protein: CASRRTGVGEQFF.

This clonotype was picked up a small number of times. The rearrangement joins TRBV5-1 to TRBJ2-7; D gene uncertain. Germline V CDR1 and CDR2: SGHRS, YFSETQ. Trimming took off 1 base at V and 2 bases at J, with 16 bases between the two ends. The CDR3 length is 16 residues. CDR3 loop: CASSLFSSTGAYEQYF. DNA for the CDR3: TGCGCCAGCAGCTTGTTTTCGTCGACGGGTGCCTACGAGCAGTACTTC.

This rearrangement joins TRBV5-1 to TRBJ2-2; no definite D call. V lost 1 base and J lost 7, with 2 bases in between. This CDR3 comprises 11 residues. Germline lookup yields CDR1 SGHRS and CDR2 YFSETQ. The CDR3 loop is CASSLLGELFF. Written as DNA, the CDR3 is TGCGCCAGCAGCTTGCTCGGGGAGCTGTTTTTT.

The V call is TRBV5-1, the J call TRBJ1-1, with D hard to call. V lost 0 bases to trimming and J lost 4 bases, with 7 bases between them. The CDR3 length is 13 residues. The germline V gene encodes CDR1 SGHRS and CDR2 YFSETQ. The CDR3 loop is CASSLEPVTEAFF. The CDR3 DNA follows: TGCGCCAGCAGCTTGGAACCAGTCACTGAAGCTTTCTTT.